A single sample is the source of the 2 T cell receptor beta chains below, sequenced in a study of blood T cell repertoires in COVID-19. The data were produced by immunoSEQ multiplex PCR, yet TCRdb's version contains in-frame clones alone and is incomplete. The table includes about 75,000 clones, approximately 88% detected once. The sample was peripheral blood. Source of these receptors: a woman aged 45-65 years with acute or convalescent COVID-19.

The chain links TRBV28 to TRBJ2-1, with 13 bases aligning to TRBD2. Losses at the gene ends were 8 bases for V and 4 bases for J; bases not matched to a gene: 2. Germline V gene sequence: CDR1 MDHEN, CDR2 SYDVKM. The CDR3 contains 14 residues. CDR3 bases: TGTGCCAGCGGACTAGCGGGAGATTACAATGAGCAGTTCTTC. Amino acid sequence: CASGLAGDYNEQFF.

The chain combines TRBV10-1 with TRBJ1-3, with unresolved D. This CDR3 region has 15 residues. V was trimmed by 10 bases and J by 3 bases, leaving 19 bases between them. Germline V gives CDR1 WNHNN, CDR2 SYGVQD (reference sequence). The CDR3 DNA sequence: TGCGCCACTAACGATCCCGGGTCTAATGGAAACACCATATATTTT. Its translation: CATNDPGSNGNTIYF.